One sample yielded the 27 T cell receptor beta chains listed below, sequenced in a study of blood T cells in healthy people across ages (dated by TCRdb to 2015 to 2017). The library relied on 5' RACE. A second PCR of about 6 to 11 cycles was performed with a sample-barcoded 5' primer and a J-beta primer mix. TCRdb reran the public reads through fastp at Q25 and MiXCR, keeping productive beta chains. Identical CDR3 protein sequences are pooled into one entry, listed with their most common genes and DNA. The sample records 1,800,000 or so distinct CDR3 sequences, 39% of which are singletons. 23% of the sample rests with the top ten. What was sequenced was blood. The receptors come from a human donor in good health.

The V gene is TRBV20-1, the J gene TRBJ2-7, with D possibly being TRBD1 (6 bases). V lost 4 bases to trimming and J lost 2 bases, with 12 bases between them. The CDR3 length is 13 residues. CDR1 and CDR2 (germline): DFQATT, SNEGSKA (reference sequence). This chain's CDR3 is CSATRTVTYEQYF. The CDR3 DNA is TGCAGTGCTACTAGGACAGTAACCTACGAGCAGTACTTC.

This clonotype was observed a handful of times. This rearrangement joins TRBV24-1 to TRBJ2-7, with D possibly TRBD1 on 5 matching bases. V lost 5 bases, J lost 0 bases, and 13 bases lay in between. This CDR3 has 15 residues. Looked up from germline, CDR1 is KGHDR and CDR2 is SFDVKD. CDR3 in amino acids: CATSGNKGLSYEQYF. Here the CDR3 DNA reads TGTGCCACCAGTGGGAACAAGGGGCTCTCCTACGAGCAGTACTTC.

The genes are TRBV6-2 or TRBV6-3 and TRBJ2-3; D remains unclear. The V end lost 2 bases, the J end lost 1 base, and 7 bases lay between the germline ends. This CDR3 is built from 14 residues. Germline CDR1 MNHEY, CDR2 SVGEGT. The DNA for the CDR3 is TGTGCCAGCAGTTACGGTCCCCGCACAGATACGCAGTATTTT. Amino acids: CASSYGPRTDTQYF.

This clonotype was counted between two and nine times. This chain links TRBV12-3 or TRBV12-4 with TRBJ2-5; the match to TRBD2 covers 8 bases. The CDR3 runs 14 residues. V shed 6 bases, J shed 1 base, and the junction held 4 bases outside the gene matches. CDR3 bases: TGTGCCAGCAGGGCGGGGGGTGCCCAAGAGACCCAGTACTTC. Protein sequence: CASRAGGAQETQYF.

The rearrangement uses TRBV27 and TRBJ2-1; 11 bases match TRBD1. Germline lookup yields CDR1 MNHEY and CDR2 SMNVEV (reference sequence). Unmatched junction bases numbered 2, after V lost 4 bases and J lost 0 bases. This CDR3 region has 16 residues. The CDR3 DNA is TGTGCCAGCAGTTGGACAGGGGGCTCCTCCTACAATGAGCAGTTCTTC. It yields the protein CASSWTGGSSYNEQFF.

This clonotype came up a few times. In DNA, the CDR3 is TGCGCCAGCAGCCGGCTCACGTGGTACGAGAAGCATTTT. It yields the protein CASSRLTWYEKHF. The chain has TRBV4-3 and TRBJ1-5; no reliable D call. The CDR3 has 13 amino acids. The V gene lost 4 bases and the J gene lost 14 bases, with 18 bases spanning the gap. Germline V gives CDR1 LGHNA, CDR2 YSLEER.

The V call is TRBV5-1, the J call TRBJ2-4; the D gene is possibly TRBD2 (5 bases). Per germline, CDR1 SGHRS and CDR2 YFSETQ. This CDR3 region has 13 residues. With 4 bases removed from V and 7 bases from J, the gap between germline ends came to 12 bases. The CDR3 sequence: CASSPTRRNIQYF. CDR3 sequence (DNA): TGCGCCAGCAGCCCAACTAGACGGAACATTCAGTACTTC.

The sample holds a few counts of this clonotype. The chain couples TRBV4-2 to TRBJ1-1; D is uncertain. CDR3 length equals 12 residues. The germline V gene has CDR1 LGHNA and CDR2 YNFKEQ. The V gene lost 6 bases and the J gene lost 2 bases, with 7 bases spanning the gap. The CDR3 spells CASRIANTEAFF. The CDR3 DNA is TGTGCCAGCAGAATAGCAAACACTGAAGCTTTCTTT.

The CDR3 DNA reads as TGCGCCAGCAGCCAAGCTTTATCCACTGAAGCTTTCTTT. It encodes CASSQALSTEAFF. The chain recombines TRBV4-3 with TRBJ1-1; D unresolved. Trimming pared 1 base from V and 4 bases from J, leaving 7 bases between. The CDR3 loop spans 13 amino acids. The V gene's germline CDR1 is LGHNA and CDR2 YSLEER.

The rearrangement links TRBV6-6 to TRBJ2-7; 10 positions agree with TRBD2. Germline V CDR1 and CDR2: MNHNY, SVGAGI (reference sequence). The CDR3 consists of 17 residues. The trim removed 0 bases at V and 4 bases at J, leaving 9 bases unmatched. In DNA form, the CDR3 reads TGTGCCAGCAGTTACTCGAGCTCAGCGGGGGGGCATTACGAGCAGTACTTC. As protein: CASSYSSSAGGHYEQYF.

Points on this clonotype: Mismatch with germline at one junction end may stem from a read error. The chain carries TRBV4-2 and TRBJ2-7; no definite D call. Germline V gene lookup returns CDR1 LGHNA and CDR2 YNFKEQ. The CDR3 totals 14 residues. Written as DNA, the CDR3 is TGTGCCAGCGGCCAAGCTCATCTAGGCTACGAGCAGTACTTC. Amino acids: CASGQAHLGYEQYF.

In this sample, this clonotype turned up a few times. This sequence joins TRBV7-8 and TRBJ2-6; tentatively, D is TRBD1 (5 bases). Trimming took off 3 bases at V and 3 bases at J, with 18 bases between the two ends. Germline V gene sequence: CDR1 SGHVS, CDR2 FQNEAQ. CDR3 length: 18 amino acids. CDR3 residues: CASSLGYKGDHGANVLTF. CDR3 DNA sequence: TGTGCCAGCAGCTTGGGGTATAAAGGGGATCATGGGGCCAACGTCCTGACTTTC.

This sequence joins TRBV12-3 or TRBV12-4 and TRBJ2-3; D remains unclear. This CDR3 region has 15 residues. Trimming cost V 3 bases and J 4 bases, with 14 bases left between them. CDR3 amino acids: CASSFSPATADTQYF. The CDR3 bases are TGTGCCAGCAGTTTCTCCCCAGCGACCGCAGATACGCAGTATTTT.

This clonotype was found a few times. The chain links TRBV14 to TRBJ2-1, with D possibly matching TRBD1 (5 bases). The V end was cut by 4 bases, the J end by 6 bases, with 16 bases between. Germline-derived CDR1 and CDR2 are SGHDN and FVKESK. This CDR3 spans 15 amino acids. CDR3 loop: CASSPPLTARNEQFF. DNA for the CDR3: TGTGCCAGCAGCCCCCCTCTGACAGCGCGCAATGAGCAGTTCTTC.

The V and J genes are TRBV10-3 and TRBJ1-1; a possible D gene is TRBD1 (5 bases). Per the germline V gene, CDR1 is ENHRY and CDR2 is SYGVKD. The CDR3 runs to 14 residues. V shed 6 bases and J shed 1 base, with 12 bases lying between them. The CDR3 is CAIRQDKWNTEAFF. The CDR3 DNA is TGTGCCATCAGGCAGGACAAGTGGAACACTGAAGCTTTCTTT.

V is TRBV9 and J is TRBJ1-2, with TRBD1 matching 10 bases. This CDR3 is 16 amino acids long. CDR1 and CDR2 from the germline V gene are SGDLS and YYNGEE. Losses at the gene ends were 3 bases for V and 4 bases for J; bases not matched to a gene: 9. The CDR3 nucleotides read TGTGCCAGCAGCGATTCCCGGGACAGGGGATCCTATGGCTACACCTTC. Its translation: CASSDSRDRGSYGYTF.

This rearrangement joins TRBV3-1 to TRBJ2-7; 9 positions agree with TRBD2. V lost 1 base, J lost 0 bases, and 1 base stayed unmatched. The CDR3 is made up of 15 amino acids. CDR1 is LGHDT and CDR2 is YNNKEL in the germline V gene (reference sequence). CDR3 residues: CASSQGLADSYEQYF. The CDR3 nucleotides are TGTGCCAGCAGCCAAGGACTAGCGGACTCCTACGAGCAGTACTTC.

The CDR3 nucleotides are TGCAGCGTTGCCCGGTCAGGCCCTTATCAAGAGACCCAGTACTTC. Amino acid sequence: CSVARSGPYQETQYF. The J gene is TRBJ2-7, the V gene TRBV29-1, with D uncertain. The end of the DNA aligns better with TRBJ2-5, so the J call may be wrong. This CDR3 region has 15 residues. The V gene's germline CDR1 is SQVTM and CDR2 ANQGSEA.

Only a few counts were recorded for this clonotype. The chain combines TRBV5-1 with TRBJ2-6; no clear D gene. The CDR3 spans 14 residues. With 3 bases removed from V and 2 bases from J, the gap between germline ends came to 6 bases. Germline assignment: CDR1 SGHRS and CDR2 YFSETQ. The CDR3 sequence: CASSWTTGANVLTF. CDR3 DNA sequence: TGCGCCAGCAGCTGGACCACTGGGGCCAACGTCCTGACTTTC.

This clonotype showed up just a few times. The chain joins TRBV4-3 to TRBJ2-5; perhaps TRBD1 as D (5 bases). The CDR3 extends over 15 amino acids. V gave up 2 bases and J gave up 1 base, with 11 bases separating them. CDR1 is LGHNA and CDR2 is YSLEER in the germline V gene. The CDR3 sequence: CASSQRGGAQETQYF. The CDR3 nucleotides are TGCGCCAGCAGCCAAAGGGGCGGAGCCCAAGAGACCCAGTACTTC.

The chain joins TRBV9 to TRBJ2-1; weak D call: TRBD2 (5 bases). CDR1 is SGDLS and CDR2 is YYNGEE in the germline V gene. V was shortened by 2 bases and J by 5 bases, with 17 bases between the two germline ends. The length of the CDR3 is 16 residues. The CDR3 region is CASSVGGDYLNNEQFF. The CDR3 DNA reads as TGTGCCAGCAGCGTCGGAGGAGACTACCTCAACAATGAGCAGTTCTTC.

This sequence joins TRBV10-3 and TRBJ1-2; D call uncertain. In germline, CDR1 is ENHRY, CDR2 SYGVKD. This CDR3 contains 15 residues. Trimming took 7 bases from V and 5 from J, leaving 20 bases between them. Here the CDR3 DNA reads TGTGCCATCACCGGAGGTCGCGGCAGCAAGTATGGCTACACCTTC. Its translation is CAITGGRGSKYGYTF.

CDR3 nucleotide sequence: TGTGCCAGCAGCTTGGAACAGGGGTCCCCAGATACGCAGTATTTT. Its protein product is CASSLEQGSPDTQYF. The chain carries TRBV5-5 and TRBJ2-3; the match to TRBD1 covers 7 bases. CDR1 is SGHKS, CDR2 YYEKEE, per germline (reference sequence). The ends lost 0 bases at V and 4 bases at J; junction bases unmatched: 5. The CDR3 sequence is 15 residues long.

The J gene is TRBJ2-3, the V gene TRBV19; D is perhaps TRBD2 (7 bases). From germline, CDR1 is LNHDA and CDR2 SQIVND (reference sequence). Trimming removed 2 bases from V and 0 bases from J, with 12 bases in between. This CDR3 comprises 16 residues. The CDR3 nucleotides are TGTGCCAGTAGTATACCGGGGGGCCTTAGCACAGATACGCAGTATTTT. Amino acids: CASSIPGGLSTDTQYF.

The chain combines TRBV20-1 with TRBJ2-3, with D perhaps matching TRBD2 (6 bases). Germline V lookup: CDR1 DFQATT, CDR2 SNEGSKA (reference sequence). The CDR3 has 15 residues. Trimming pared 3 bases from V and 0 bases from J, leaving 13 bases between. For the CDR3, the DNA is TGCAGTGCTAGCGGGAGCGGATCTAGCACAGATACGCAGTATTTT. It translates to CSASGSGSSTDTQYF.

This clonotype came up a few times. The rearrangement uses TRBV7-8 and TRBJ2-6; D gene uncertain. This CDR3 is built from 19 residues. Germline CDR1 is SGHVS and CDR2 is FQNEAQ. V was shortened by 4 bases and J by 2 bases, with 21 bases between the two germline ends. The CDR3 reads CASSSRTIQKAPGANVLTF. The CDR3 DNA is TGTGCCAGCAGCTCCCGGACCATCCAGAAAGCTCCTGGGGCCAACGTCCTGACTTTC. The entire variable domain, with the rest obtained from reference TRBV7-8 and TRBJ2-6, is as follows: GAGVSQSPRYKVAKRGQDVALRCDPISGHVSLFWYQQALGQGPEFLTYFQNEAQLDKSGLPSDRFFAERPEGSVSTLKIQRTQQEDSAVYLCASSSRTIQKAPGANVLTFGAGSRLTVL.

The V and J genes are TRBV13 and TRBJ1-1, with D possibly TRBD1 on 6 matching bases. Germline V gives CDR1 PRHDT, CDR2 FYEKMQ (reference sequence). The CDR3 loop spans 13 amino acids. The V end lost 5 bases, the J end lost 6 bases, and 13 bases lay between the germline ends. The CDR3 protein is CASSIRGYPEAFF. The CDR3 DNA reads as TGTGCCAGCAGCATCAGGGGTTACCCTGAAGCTTTCTTT.